Listed here are 13 T cell receptor beta chains from one sample, sequenced in a study of Graves' ophthalmopathy and Graves' hyperthyroidism. TCR beta CDR3 amplification used RNA transcripts. First-round RT-PCR employed HTBI primers, with a second-round multiplex PCR after it. TCRdb reprocessed the multiplex PCR reads with MiXCR, giving one entry per CDR3 protein. This table holds approximately 540,000 distinct CDR3 sequences, 35% to 45% found once. The material sequenced was peripheral blood or thyroid tissue (not recorded which). The receptor source for this set is an adult man with Graves' hyperthyroidism.

The rearrangement links TRBV6-1 to TRBJ2-2, with TRBD1 matching 7 bases. V trimming: 6 bases; J trimming: 3 bases; junction bases outside the gene matches: 7. Germline V gene data show CDR1 as MNHNS and CDR2 as SASEGT. The CDR3 has 15 residues. The CDR3 region is CASRPGGSDTGELFF. In DNA, the CDR3 is TGTGCCAGCAGACCAGGGGGATCGGACACCGGGGAGCTGTTTTTT.

In this sample, this clonotype turned up many times. In nucleotides, the CDR3 is TGTGCCAGCAGTGAAGACGGGCGGGGCGGAGCTAACTATGGCTACACCTTC. Translation gives CASSEDGRGGANYGYTF. The rearrangement uses TRBV2 and TRBJ1-2; tentatively, D is TRBD1 (5 bases). Trimming stripped 1 base from V and 0 bases from J, with 15 bases between. CDR1 is SNHLY, CDR2 FYNNEI, per germline. This CDR3 has 17 amino acids. Complete variable domain (other parts from reference TRBV2 and TRBJ1-2): EPEVTQTPSHQVTQMGQEVILRCVPISNHLYFYWYRQILGQKVEFLVSFYNNEISEKSEIFDDQFSVERPDGSNFTLKIRSTKLEDSAMYFCASSEDGRGGANYGYTFGSGTRLTVV.

Ten or more counts support this clonotype. The chain combines TRBV7-3 with TRBJ2-5; 11 bases fit TRBD2. J lost 6 bases, V lost 3 bases, and 3 bases had no gene match. The CDR3 extends over 14 amino acids. Germline-derived CDR1 and CDR2 are SGHTA and FQGTGA. CDR3 amino acids: CASSLGLAEQTQYF. CDR3 bases: TGTGCCAGCAGCTTGGGACTAGCGGAGCAGACCCAGTACTTC.

This clonotype was picked up many times. This sequence joins TRBV25-1 and TRBJ1-4, with 8 positions matching TRBD1. V dropped 3 bases and J dropped 6; count of bases not matched to a gene: 6. CDR1 is MGHDK, CDR2 SYGVNS, per germline. The CDR3 length is 15 residues. CDR3 residues: CASSDWTGRDEKLFF. The CDR3 nucleotides read TGTGCCAGCAGTGATTGGACAGGGAGGGATGAAAAACTGTTTTTT.

In its sample, this clonotype was seen a few times. The chain has TRBV7-2 and TRBJ2-2; no clear D. V lost 0 bases to trimming and J lost 9 bases, with 2 bases between them. Germline lookup yields CDR1 SGHTA and CDR2 FQGNSA. The CDR3 totals 11 residues. CDR3 nucleotides: TGTGCCAGCAGCTTAGCCCGGGAGCTGTTTTTT. Translation gives CASSLARELFF.

The V and J genes are TRBV12-3 or TRBV12-4 and TRBJ2-7; no clear D gene. The last part of the DNA fits TRBJ2-1 better; the J call may be wrong. The CDR3 length is 11 residues. This CDR3 reads CASSNVYEQFF. CDR3 nucleotide sequence: TGTGCCAGCAGCAACGTTTATGAGCAGTTCTTC.

J is TRBJ2-3 and V is TRBV12-3 or TRBV12-4; 8 bases align to TRBD1. With 4 bases clipped from V and 2 bases from J, the junction kept 8 bases outside the gene matches. The CDR3 has 16 residues. The CDR3 is CASSSGTGPYTDTQYF. In nucleotides, the CDR3 is TGTGCCAGCAGTTCCGGGACAGGTCCTTACACAGATACGCAGTATTTT.

The genes are TRBV2 and TRBJ1-5; TRBD1 aligns across 8 bases. Per the germline V gene, CDR1 is SNHLY and CDR2 is FYNNEI. This CDR3 is built from 15 residues. The J segment lost 6 bases and the V segment lost 8 bases, leaving 12 bases of the junction unmatched. The CDR3 nucleotides are TGTGCCAGCTCACAAGACAGGGGATCGTCTCAGCCCCAGCATTTT. Protein product: CASSQDRGSSQPQHF. The full variable domain, rest sourced from reference TRBV2 and TRBJ1-5, is EPEVTQTPSHQVTQMGQEVILRCVPISNHLYFYWYRQILGQKVEFLVSFYNNEISEKSEIFDDQFSVERPDGSNFTLKIRSTKLEDSAMYFCASSQDRGSSQPQHFGDGTRLSIL.

This clonotype was picked up a small number of times. V and J are TRBV4-1 and TRBJ1-5; D remains unclear. V was shortened by 0 bases and J by 5 bases, with 8 bases between the two germline ends. The CDR3 spans 14 residues. Germline CDR1 is MGHRA and CDR2 is YSYEKL. The CDR3 protein is CASSQEFGDQPQHF. As DNA, the CDR3 is TGCGCCAGCAGCCAAGAGTTTGGGGATCAGCCCCAGCATTTT.

This clonotype was picked up many times. This chain connects TRBV5-6 to TRBJ2-5, with 12 bases fitting TRBD1. The ends lost 5 bases at V and 4 bases at J; junction bases unmatched: 6. The CDR3 sequence is 15 residues long. CDR1 is SGHDT and CDR2 is YYEEEE in the germline V gene. CDR3 sequence (DNA): TGTGCCAGCAGAACTGGGACAGGGGGCAGAGAGACCCAGTACTTC. It translates to CASRTGTGGRETQYF.

Details on this clonotype: A read error may produce the germline difference seen at one junction end. This sequence joins TRBV13 and TRBJ1-1, with D hard to call. CDR3 length equals 12 residues. Germline V lookup: CDR1 PRHDT, CDR2 FYEKMQ (reference sequence). CDR3 DNA: TGTGCCAGCCGCCTCAGCAACACTGAAGCTTCCTTT. This gives the protein CASRLSNTEASF.

The chain recombines TRBV2 with TRBJ1-2, with TRBD1 identical over 10 bases. The CDR3 is 13 residues long. The junction had 6 bases not matched to a gene; V was cut back by 7 bases and J by 7 bases. From germline, CDR1 is SNHLY and CDR2 FYNNEI. The CDR3 is CASTRQGAFGYTF. The CDR3 DNA reads as TGTGCCAGCACTCGACAGGGGGCTTTTGGCTACACCTTC.

On this clonotype itself: Since the CDR3 does not end with the conserved phenylalanine or tryptophan, this likely comes from a read error. V gene TRBV7-9 combines with J gene TRBJ1-2, with TRBD1 as a possible D gene (6 bases). Germline V lookup: CDR1 SEHNR, CDR2 FQNEAQ (reference sequence). The CDR3 totals 14 residues. This chain's CDR3 is CASSLDSGGYGYTS. The CDR3 DNA follows: TGCGCCAGCAGCTTGGACAGCGGGGGCTATGGCTACACCTCC.